Each of the 8 T cell receptor beta chains below was sequenced from the same sample in a study of blood T cell repertoires in COVID-19. Using immunoSEQ multiplex PCR, the repertoire was profiled, and TCRdb retains in-frame clones only, with some absent. The sample holds fewer than 350,000 clones; roughly 89% are singletons and the top ten take 5.2%. Source material: PBMCs or T cells enriched from blood (not recorded which). The source is a man in his fifties or sixties who had recovered from COVID-19.

The rearrangement links TRBV7-9 to TRBJ2-3, with TRBD2 as a possible D gene (6 bases). Per the germline V gene, CDR1 is SEHNR and CDR2 is FQNEAQ (reference sequence). This CDR3 comprises 17 residues. V lost 6 bases and J lost 1, with 20 bases in between. CDR3 region: CASRPTLARDGTDTQYF. In DNA form, the CDR3 reads TGTGCCAGCAGACCGACGCTAGCGAGAGACGGCACAGATACGCAGTATTTT.

The CDR3 bases are TGTGCCAGCAGCCCGCCCTCGGTAGTCCGAGGGACTAATGAAAAACTGTTTTTT. Amino acid sequence: CASSPPSVVRGTNEKLFF. The chain carries TRBV3-1 (or the pseudogene TRBV3-2) and TRBJ1-4; D remains unclear. The CDR3 length is 18 residues. V was cut by 4 bases and J by 2 bases, with 20 bases left in between. Germline CDR1 reads LGHDT; CDR2 reads YNNKEL (reference sequence).

The rearrangement links TRBV9 to TRBJ1-1; D perhaps matches TRBD1 (5 bases). This CDR3 has 13 residues. V dropped 3 bases and J dropped 11 bases, with 17 bases sitting between them. Looked up from germline, CDR1 is SGDLS and CDR2 is YYNGEE. In DNA, the CDR3 is TGTGCCAGCAGCGCCGAGCAGGGTACGACGGCTTTCTTT. Translated, it gives CASSAEQGTTAFF. The full variable domain, its missing parts supplied by reference TRBV9 and TRBJ1-1, is DSGVTQTPKHLITATGQRVTLRCSPRSGDLSVYWYQQSLDQGLQFLIQYYNGEERAKGNILERFSAQQFPDLHSELNLSSLELGDSALYFCASSAEQGTTAFFGQGTRLTVV.

V usage is TRBV28 and J usage is TRBJ1-6, with a possible D match to TRBD1 (6 bases). V lost 7 bases to trimming and J lost 5 bases, with 15 bases between them. The CDR3 sequence is 15 residues long. Germline V gene sequence: CDR1 MDHEN, CDR2 SYDVKM. The CDR3 protein is CASILRGADNSPLHF. The DNA of the CDR3 is TGTGCCAGCATCCTCCGGGGGGCGGATAATTCACCCCTCCACTTT.

The gene calls are TRBV4-2 and TRBJ2-7; 9 nucleotides match TRBD2. This CDR3 has 15 residues. J lost 2 bases, V lost 1 base, and 3 bases had no gene match. Germline CDR1 LGHNA, CDR2 YNFKEQ. The CDR3 DNA reads as TGTGCCAGCAGCCAAGGTCTAGCGGGAACCTACGAGCAGTACTTC. Translation: CASSQGLAGTYEQYF.

This chain joins TRBV18 and TRBJ2-7; 12 bases line up with TRBD2. CDR1 is KGHSH, CDR2 LQKENI, per germline. V shed 4 bases and J 4 bases; nucleotides not matched to a gene: 8. This CDR3 is built from 16 residues. The DNA of the CDR3 is TGTGCCAGCTCACTAACCGGGACTAGCGGGTTTTACGAGCAGTACTTC. This sequence encodes CASSLTGTSGFYEQYF.

V gene TRBV6-5 combines with J gene TRBJ2-3, with 12 bases matching TRBD2. From germline, CDR1 is MNHEY and CDR2 SVGAGI. V shed 7 bases, J shed 6 bases, and the junction held 5 bases outside the gene matches. The CDR3 sequence is 14 residues long. Here the CDR3 reads CASNPSGRGDTQYF. Here the CDR3 DNA reads TGTGCCAGCAACCCTAGCGGGAGGGGGGATACGCAGTATTTT.

The chain employs TRBV9 and TRBJ1-6; 7 bases align to TRBD1. This CDR3 has 12 amino acids. Germline trimming cut 4 bases from V and 13 bases from J; bases unmatched to any gene: 5. Germline CDR1 and CDR2: SGDLS and YYNGEE. CDR3 sequence (DNA): TGTGCCAGCAGCACAGTGGGACAGCCCCTCCACTTT. Its translation: CASSTVGQPLHF.